Described below is a single TCR beta chain sequence and its context. This specimen belongs to a study of control samples from healthy donors and cancer patients. Generated by immunoSEQ multiplex PCR, the TCRdb table keeps only in-frame clones and is missing some. Its clone listing holds about 210,000 clones. CDR3 length equals 14 residues. Germline CDR1 reads SGHRS; CDR2 reads YFSETQ. V shed 4 bases and J shed 3 bases, with 14 bases lying between them. This chain connects TRBV5-1 to TRBJ2-7; no clear D. The material sequenced was blood. The origin of this receptor is a woman under 40 in good health. The DNA for the CDR3 is TGCGCCAGCAGCCCCCGGACCGAGATCTACGAGCAGTACTTC. Its translation: CASSPRTEIYEQYF.